One and the same sample provided the 32 T cell receptor beta chains below, sequenced in a study of siplizumab effects on memory and regulatory T cells. Here immunoSEQ multiplex PCR was the method, and the copy in TCRdb shows in-frame clones only, minus some. The sample lists 85,000 to 130,000 clones, roughly 92% seen once, with about 0.6% in the top ten. Material: Tregs sorted from blood. All receptors derive from a human donor in good health.

Here the CDR3 reads CASSFQGYNEQFF. DNA for the CDR3: TGTGCCAGCAGTTTCCAGGGATACAATGAGCAGTTCTTC. The V call is TRBV28, the J call TRBJ2-1; possible D gene TRBD1, 5 bases. V dropped 3 bases and J dropped 4 bases, with 7 bases sitting between them. CDR1 and CDR2 from the germline V gene are MDHEN and SYDVKM. There are 13 residues in the CDR3.

This chain's CDR3 is CATSGRPGQGEGNTIYF. CDR3 bases: TGTGCCACCAGCGGGAGACCGGGACAGGGGGAAGGAAACACCATATATTTT. J is TRBJ1-3 and V is TRBV15, with TRBD1 identical over 11 bases. CDR1 is LNHNV, CDR2 YYDKDF, per germline (reference sequence). The length of the CDR3 is 17 residues. J was trimmed by 4 bases and V by 5 bases; bases with no gene match: 10.

The gene calls are TRBV28 and TRBJ2-3, with 11 nucleotides matching TRBD2. V lost 4 bases and J lost 2; bases outside the gene matches: 8. The germline V gene encodes CDR1 MDHEN and CDR2 SYDVKM. The CDR3 runs to 17 residues. CDR3 loop: CASSSSGRSPNTDTQYF. CDR3 nucleotide sequence: TGTGCCAGCAGTTCTAGCGGGAGGTCTCCTAACACAGATACGCAGTATTTT. The variable domain in full, with the rest retrieved from reference TRBV28 and TRBJ2-3, is DVKVTQSSRYLVKRTGEKVFLECVQDMDHENMFWYRQDPGLGLRLIYFSYDVKMKEKGDIPEGYSVSREKKERFSLILESASTNQTSMYLCASSSSGRSPNTDTQYFGPGTRLTVL.

The CDR3 coding sequence is TGTGCCAGCAGCTTAGCCGGATCGAACACTGAAGCTTTCTTT. It translates to CASSLAGSNTEAFF. The V and J genes are TRBV11-2 and TRBJ1-1, with D uncertain. From germline, CDR1 is SGHAT and CDR2 FQNNGV. This CDR3 is built from 14 residues. V dropped 1 base and J dropped 1 base, with 7 bases sitting between them.

The chain combines TRBV6-4 with TRBJ2-4, with 7 bases aligning to TRBD1. CDR3 length equals 13 residues. V was pared by 9 bases and J by 5 bases, with 7 bases of the junction left unmatched. Per the germline V gene, CDR1 is MRHNA and CDR2 is SNTAGT. The DNA of the CDR3 is TGTGCCAGAAAGGGACAGCTGGAAAACATTCAGTACTTC. Translated, it gives CARKGQLENIQYF.

The rearrangement links TRBV5-6 to TRBJ1-1; D possibly corresponds to TRBD1 (5 bases). The CDR3 spans 13 residues. Per the germline V gene, CDR1 is SGHDT and CDR2 is YYEEEE. V was trimmed by 4 bases and J by 4 bases, leaving 11 bases between them. CDR3 residues: CASSLPGGTEAFF. For the CDR3, the DNA is TGTGCCAGCAGCCTGCCGGGGGGCACTGAAGCTTTCTTT.

CDR3 coding DNA: TGCGCCAGCAGTGATGACAGGGGTGCGGTGGAGACCCAGTACTTC. Translating gives CASSDDRGAVETQYF. This chain joins TRBV10-1 and TRBJ2-5; 8 positions agree with TRBD1. The CDR3 length is 15 residues. The V gene end was trimmed by 3 bases and the J gene end by 5 bases; junction bases not matched to a gene: 8. Germline assignment: CDR1 WNHNN and CDR2 SYGVQD (reference sequence).

V usage is TRBV7-9 and J usage is TRBJ1-4, with 7 bases that match TRBD1. Trimming removed 5 bases from V and 6 bases from J; junction bases left unmatched: 9. The CDR3 length is 15 residues. Looked up from germline, CDR1 is SEHNR and CDR2 is FQNEAQ (reference sequence). In DNA, the CDR3 is TGTGCCAGCAGCCCTGATATTGGGACAGATGAAAAACTGTTTTTT. It codes for CASSPDIGTDEKLFF. Filled out from reference TRBV7-9 and TRBJ1-4, the complete variable domain reads DTGVSQNPRHKITKRGQNVTFRCDPISEHNRLYWYRQTLGQGPEFLTYFQNEAQLEKSRLLSDRFSAERPKGSFSTLEIQRTEQGDSAMYLCASSPDIGTDEKLFFGSGTQLSVL.

This clone has only a few counts. The V and J genes are TRBV6-1 and TRBJ2-1; D is perhaps TRBD1 (8 bases). V lost 8 bases and J 8 bases, leaving 16 bases between the germline ends. CDR1 and CDR2 from the germline V gene are MNHNS and SASEGT. The CDR3 has 13 residues. CDR3 DNA sequence: TGTGCCAGCCTTAGGACAGGGAGGGATGAGCAGTTCTTC. Its translation: CASLRTGRDEQFF.

This chain connects TRBV4-2 to TRBJ1-1, with TRBD1 matching 7 bases. Per the germline V gene, CDR1 is LGHNA and CDR2 is YNFKEQ. The CDR3 runs to 17 residues. V gave up 0 bases and J gave up 0 bases; unmatched junction bases: 7. CDR3 DNA: TGTGCCAGCAGCCAAGAACTGGGGACAGACATGAACACTGAAGCTTTCTTT. This translates into CASSQELGTDMNTEAFF.

This sequence joins TRBV5-6 and TRBJ1-4, with TRBD1 matching over 7 bases. Trimming removed 4 bases from V and 7 bases from J; junction bases left unmatched: 4. The CDR3 extends over 13 amino acids. The germline V gene encodes CDR1 SGHDT and CDR2 YYEEEE. The CDR3 reads CASSRGRIEKLFF. Here the CDR3 DNA reads TGTGCCAGCAGCAGGGGGCGGATTGAAAAACTGTTTTTT.

V usage is TRBV7-6 and J usage is TRBJ2-7; TRBD1 might be the D (5 bases). Germline CDR1 is SGHVS and CDR2 is FNYEAQ. The CDR3 has 15 residues. Trimming removed 3 bases from V and 3 bases from J, with 15 bases in between. CDR3 sequence reads: CASSFQQEPGYEQYF. The CDR3 bases are TGTGCCAGCAGCTTTCAACAGGAGCCAGGCTACGAGCAGTACTTC.

This rearrangement joins TRBV7-6 to TRBJ1-1; D ambiguous. This CDR3 has 11 residues. Trimming took off 5 bases at V and 8 bases at J, with 9 bases between the two ends. Germline V lookup: CDR1 SGHVS, CDR2 FNYEAQ. This chain's CDR3 is CASSLSGEAFF. Written as DNA, the CDR3 is TGTGCCAGCAGCCTTTCGGGGGAAGCTTTCTTT.

The chain employs TRBV7-9 and TRBJ1-4, with 7 positions matching TRBD1. This CDR3 spans 15 amino acids. V lost 5 bases, J lost 5 bases, and 8 bases stayed unmatched. CDR1 is SEHNR, CDR2 FQNEAQ, per germline (reference sequence). The CDR3 sequence: CASSKGQWDNEKLFF. CDR3 nucleotides: TGTGCCAGCAGCAAGGGACAGTGGGACAATGAAAAACTGTTTTTT.

The chain uses TRBV30 and TRBJ1-3; D unresolved. The germline V and J ends were trimmed by 2 bases and 3 bases, with 11 bases remaining between them. CDR1 GTSNPN and CDR2 SVGIG come from the germline V gene (reference sequence). CDR3 length equals 14 residues. CDR3 amino acids: CAWSRASVGNTIYF. Here the CDR3 DNA reads TGTGCCTGGAGTCGGGCCAGCGTTGGAAACACCATATATTTT.

The chain has TRBV18 and TRBJ2-4; TRBD1 agrees at 10 bases. The germline V gene encodes CDR1 KGHSH and CDR2 LQKENI. The CDR3 length is 16 residues. Unmatched junction bases numbered 10, after V lost 3 bases and J lost 8 bases. The CDR3, as DNA: TGTGCCAGCTCACCGGACCGGGGGACAGGGGAAGACATTCAGTACTTC. Amino acid sequence: CASSPDRGTGEDIQYF.

The chain recombines TRBV29-1 with TRBJ2-5; tentatively, D is TRBD1 (5 bases). V shed 5 bases and J shed 3 bases, with 13 bases lying between them. CDR3 length: 13 amino acids. Germline lookup yields CDR1 SQVTM and CDR2 ANQGSEA. CDR3 DNA: TGCAGCGTTAACCAGGGTTCGGAAGAGACCCAGTACTTC. It yields the protein CSVNQGSEETQYF.

In this sample, this clone turned up a few times. This chain uses TRBV10-3 with TRBJ2-1, with 14 bases that match TRBD2. This CDR3 has 20 amino acids. The V gene end was trimmed by 2 bases and the J gene end by 4 bases; junction bases not matched to a gene: 13. Germline V CDR1 and CDR2: ENHRY, SYGVKD. CDR3: CAISEMGLAGAGRSYNEQFF. The CDR3 DNA is TGTGCCATCAGTGAGATGGGACTAGCGGGAGCCGGACGATCTTACAATGAGCAGTTCTTC.

This chain links TRBV10-1 with TRBJ2-7; D ambiguous. Germline values: CDR1 WNHNN, CDR2 SYGVQD (reference sequence). The V and J ends lost 2 bases and 3 bases respectively, with 14 bases between them. This CDR3 has 15 residues. CDR3 region: CASSETPTAIYEQYF. DNA for the CDR3: TGCGCCAGCAGTGAGACGCCCACGGCAATCTACGAGCAGTACTTC.

V is TRBV28 and J is TRBJ1-1; D gene ambiguous. V lost 6 bases and J lost 0, with 17 bases in between. Germline V CDR1 and CDR2: MDHEN, SYDVKM. This CDR3 has 16 amino acids. The CDR3 DNA is TGTGCCAGCAGATCTTTAGCGAAGTTGGTGAACACTGAAGCTTTCTTT. Translation gives CASRSLAKLVNTEAFF.

The V gene is TRBV5-1, the J gene TRBJ2-7; 7 positions match TRBD1. CDR1 is SGHRS and CDR2 is YFSETQ in the germline V gene. The CDR3 loop spans 14 amino acids. V was pared by 2 bases and J by 2 bases, with 4 bases of the junction left unmatched. The CDR3, as DNA: TGCGCCAGCAGCTTCTGGACAGGACCCTACGAGCAGTACTTC. This encodes CASSFWTGPYEQYF.

CDR3: CASSVLATLGQGYTF. The CDR3 region has the DNA TGTGCCAGCAGTGTTTTGGCTACGTTAGGTCAGGGCTACACCTTC. The chain uses TRBV2 and TRBJ1-2, with D uncertain. The V gene lost 4 bases and the J gene lost 8 bases, with 20 bases spanning the gap. Looked up from germline, CDR1 is SNHLY and CDR2 is FYNNEI. There are 15 residues in the CDR3. Full variable domain (missing parts from reference TRBV2 and TRBJ1-2): EPEVTQTPSHQVTQMGQEVILRCVPISNHLYFYWYRQILGQKVEFLVSFYNNEISEKSEIFDDQFSVERPDGSNFTLKIRSTKLEDSAMYFCASSVLATLGQGYTFGSGTRLTVV.

The rearrangement joins TRBV9 to TRBJ2-5; D not resolved. The CDR3 loop spans 14 amino acids. The germline V gene encodes CDR1 SGDLS and CDR2 YYNGEE. V lost 0 bases and J 7 bases, leaving 13 bases between the germline ends. The CDR3 reads CASSVDNSGPTQYF. The CDR3 bases are TGTGCCAGCAGCGTAGATAATTCAGGTCCGACCCAGTACTTC.

The chain recombines TRBV27 with TRBJ2-3; D is undetermined. Germline assignment: CDR1 MNHEY and CDR2 SMNVEV (reference sequence). CDR3 length equals 14 residues. Trimming took 2 bases from V and 0 from J, leaving 6 bases between them. In DNA, the CDR3 is TGTGCCAGCAGTTTAACCCCCAGCACAGATACGCAGTATTTT. Protein: CASSLTPSTDTQYF.

This chain uses TRBV2 with TRBJ1-3; unclear D gene. In germline, CDR1 is SNHLY, CDR2 FYNNEI. The CDR3 has 17 residues. Trimming removed 5 bases from V and 0 bases from J, with 17 bases in between. The CDR3 region has the DNA TGTGCCAGCAGTTCGTGGGTTTTGGGGAGCTCTGGAAACACCATATATTTT. It yields the protein CASSSWVLGSSGNTIYF.

V usage is TRBV11-1 and J usage is TRBJ1-1, with TRBD1 as a possible D gene (5 bases). The germline V and J ends were trimmed by 1 base and 0 bases, with 12 bases remaining between them. CDR1 and CDR2 from the germline V gene are SGHAT and FQDESV (reference sequence). The CDR3 consists of 16 residues. In DNA, the CDR3 is TGTGCCAGCAGCTTAGGGACATACCCCTTGAACACTGAAGCTTTCTTT. This gives the protein CASSLGTYPLNTEAFF.

This chain links TRBV7-6 with TRBJ2-3; 8 bases agree with TRBD1. The CDR3 length is 17 residues. V gave up 0 bases and J gave up 1 base; unmatched junction bases: 6. Looked up from germline, CDR1 is SGHVS and CDR2 is FNYEAQ. CDR3 DNA: TGTGCCAGCAGCTTAGCCCGGACAGGGCGGGGCACAGATACGCAGTATTTT. Protein product: CASSLARTGRGTDTQYF.

V and J are TRBV14 and TRBJ1-2; TRBD1 matches 7 bases. The J segment lost 4 bases and the V segment lost 4 bases, leaving 3 bases of the junction unmatched. The CDR3 runs 13 residues. The germline V gene has CDR1 SGHDN and CDR2 FVKESK. In DNA form, the CDR3 reads TGTGCCAGCAGCCGGCGACAGGGCTATGGCTACACCTTC. Its translation: CASSRRQGYGYTF.

This chain joins TRBV20-1 and TRBJ2-5; D might be TRBD1 or TRBD2, each matching 6 bases. The V gene lost 7 bases and the J gene lost 4 bases, with 10 bases spanning the gap. CDR3 length: 11 residues. Germline V gene data show CDR1 as DFQATT and CDR2 as SNEGSKA (reference sequence). CDR3 loop: CSGGGGETQYF. In DNA form, the CDR3 reads TGCAGTGGAGGGGGAGGAGAGACCCAGTACTTC.

The chain links TRBV28 to TRBJ1-5; D gene unclear. Germline CDR1 reads MDHEN; CDR2 reads SYDVKM. This CDR3 spans 16 amino acids. Trimming shortened V by 2 bases and J by 3 bases, and 14 bases separated the two germline ends. The CDR3 coding sequence is TGTGCCAGCAGTTTACTGTTCGGCGCAGACAATCAGCCCCAGCATTTT. Translating gives CASSLLFGADNQPQHF.

This rearrangement joins TRBV6-5 to TRBJ2-7, with 9 bases matching TRBD1. The trim removed 4 bases at V and 2 bases at J, leaving 3 bases unmatched. Germline V gene lookup returns CDR1 MNHEY and CDR2 SVGAGI. CDR3 length: 14 amino acids. In DNA, the CDR3 is TGTGCCAGCAGTTCCGGGACAGGGCCCTACGAGCAGTACTTC. Translation: CASSSGTGPYEQYF.

V and J are TRBV18 and TRBJ2-3, with D perhaps assigned TRBD1 or TRBD2 (5 bases each). Trimming stripped 1 base from V and 4 bases from J, with 9 bases between. The germline gives CDR1 KGHSH, CDR2 LQKENI. The CDR3 is made up of 14 amino acids. The CDR3 sequence is CASSPRRGADTQYF. The DNA for the CDR3 is TGTGCCAGCTCACCACGAAGGGGAGCAGATACGCAGTATTTT.